Below, 8 T cell receptor beta chains from the same sample are listed, as sequenced in a study of technical replicates of blood from a handful of donors. Using immunoSEQ multiplex PCR, the repertoire was profiled, and TCRdb retains in-frame clones only, with some absent. This table has about 99,000 clones, around 96% appearing once. Sequenced input: T cells isolated from PBMCs. Source of these receptors: a human donor in good health.

The rearrangement uses TRBV6-1 and TRBJ2-1, with 13 bases identical to TRBD2. V gave up 10 bases and J gave up 8 bases; unmatched junction bases: 5. The germline V gene encodes CDR1 MNHNS and CDR2 SASEGT. The length of the CDR3 is 13 residues. Here the CDR3 DNA reads TGTGCCATGGGGACTAGCGGGAAAGATGAGCAGTTCTTC. It specifies CAMGTSGKDEQFF.

The genes are TRBV15 and TRBJ2-7, with TRBD1 identical over 9 bases. The CDR3 is made up of 15 amino acids. V was clipped by 8 bases and J by 3 bases; unmatched bases: 11. Germline values: CDR1 LNHNV, CDR2 YYDKDF (reference sequence). For the CDR3, the DNA is TGTGCCACCGGTCCCGGGACAGGGAGGATCTACGAGCAGTACTTC. Its translation: CATGPGTGRIYEQYF.

The chain uses TRBV5-8 and TRBJ1-1; D call uncertain. Between the trimmed V and J ends, which lost 4 bases and 5 bases, there was a span of 15 bases. CDR1 is SGHTS, CDR2 YDEGEE, per germline. There are 14 residues in the CDR3. For the CDR3, the DNA is TGTGCCAGCAGCCCTTGGGCCAGCTTTACTGAAGCTTTCTTT. Residues: CASSPWASFTEAFF.

The V gene is TRBV5-6, the J gene TRBJ2-2; D possibly corresponds to TRBD1 (5 bases). CDR1 and CDR2 from the germline V gene are SGHDT and YYEEEE. The CDR3 loop spans 14 amino acids. V gave up 2 bases and J gave up 5 bases, with 10 bases separating them. Here the CDR3 DNA reads TGTGCCAGCAGCTTTCAGGGCGCTACCGGGGAGCTGTTTTTT. It translates to CASSFQGATGELFF. Variable domain in full (rest from reference TRBV5-6 and TRBJ2-2): DAGVTQSPTHLIKTRGQQVTLRCSPKSGHDTVSWYQQALGQGPQFIFQYYEEEERQRGNFPDRFSGHQFPNYSSELNVNALLLGDSALYLCASSFQGATGELFFGEGSRLTVL.

The chain couples TRBV7-6 to TRBJ2-7, with 11 bases fitting TRBD2. CDR3 size: 15 residues. The germline gives CDR1 SGHVS, CDR2 FNYEAQ. Trimming at V came to 5 bases and at J to 4 bases, leaving 7 bases not matched to a gene. CDR3 DNA sequence: TGTGCCAGCAGCACCACTAGCGGGAGCTTTTACGAGCAGTACTTC. Amino acids: CASSTTSGSFYEQYF.

V and J are TRBV28 and TRBJ2-1, with 10 bases aligning to TRBD1. Per the germline V gene, CDR1 is MDHEN and CDR2 is SYDVKM. With V trimmed by 5 bases and J by 3 bases, 4 bases remained unmatched. The CDR3 has 15 residues. CDR3 sequence: CASSRTGGFYNEQFF. In DNA form, the CDR3 reads TGTGCCAGCAGTCGGACAGGGGGATTCTACAATGAGCAGTTCTTC.

The rearrangement links TRBV10-1 to TRBJ2-2; unclear D gene. Trimming took 4 bases from V and 4 from J, leaving 10 bases between them. This CDR3 is built from 14 residues. CDR1 WNHNN and CDR2 SYGVQD come from the germline V gene (reference sequence). Here the CDR3 DNA reads TGCGCCAGCAGTGGAGGATTAGGCACCGGGGAGCTGTTTTTT. Protein product: CASSGGLGTGELFF.

The chain uses TRBV5-5 and TRBJ1-1; D ambiguous. Germline-derived CDR1 and CDR2 are SGHKS and YYEKEE (reference sequence). V shed 4 bases and J shed 2 bases, with 12 bases lying between them. This CDR3 is built from 14 residues. This CDR3 reads CASSVRRANTEAFF. CDR3 sequence (DNA): TGTGCCAGCAGCGTGAGGAGGGCCAACACTGAAGCTTTCTTT.